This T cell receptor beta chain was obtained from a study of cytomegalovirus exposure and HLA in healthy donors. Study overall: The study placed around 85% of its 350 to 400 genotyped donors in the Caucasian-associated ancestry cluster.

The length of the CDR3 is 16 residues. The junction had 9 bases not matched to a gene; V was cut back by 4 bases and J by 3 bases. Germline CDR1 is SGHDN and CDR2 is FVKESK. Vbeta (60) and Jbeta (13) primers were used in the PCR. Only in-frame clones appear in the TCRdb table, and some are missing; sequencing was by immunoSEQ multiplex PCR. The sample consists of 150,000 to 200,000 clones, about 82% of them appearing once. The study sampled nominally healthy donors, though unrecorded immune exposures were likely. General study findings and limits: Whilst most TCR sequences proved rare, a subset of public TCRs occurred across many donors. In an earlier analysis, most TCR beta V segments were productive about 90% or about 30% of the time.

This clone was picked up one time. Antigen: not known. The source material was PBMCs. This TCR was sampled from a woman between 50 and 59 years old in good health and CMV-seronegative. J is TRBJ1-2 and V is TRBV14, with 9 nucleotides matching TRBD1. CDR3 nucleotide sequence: TGTGCCAGCAGCCGGACCAAGGGACAGGGCGACTATGGCTACACCTTC. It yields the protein CASSRTKGQGDYGYTF.